This is a list of T cell receptor beta chains from one sample in a study of blood T cell repertoires in COVID-19. Profiled with immunoSEQ multiplex PCR; TCRdb holds only in-frame clones, not every one. Of 260,000 or so clones in the sample, around 84% were seen once. Material: PBMCs or T cells enriched from blood (not recorded which). These receptors were taken from a woman aged 45 to 65 who had recovered from COVID-19. Each CDR3 is given with its conserved first and last residue. D genes are given only for firm matches. The size field is filled for only some rows; it gives once, few, many or a size class.

j_call v_call clone_size d_call cdr3_aa cdr3_nt
TRBJ2-1 TRBV30 NA NA CAWSSAGVVQFF TGTGCCTGGAGTAGCGCCGGGGTGGTCCAGTTCTTC
TRBJ1-2 TRBV5-1 NA NA CASSLGGGDGLYGYTF TGCGCCAGCAGCTTGGGGGGCGGCGATGGGCTCTATGGCTACACCTTC
TRBJ1-1 TRBV7-9 NA TRBD1 CASSGTGPNTEAFF TGTGCCAGCAGCGGGACAGGGCCGAACACTGAAGCTTTCTTT
TRBJ2-1 TRBV4-1 once NA CASSRREARNEQFF TGCGCCAGCAGCCGGAGGGAGGCCAGAAATGAGCAGTTCTTC
TRBJ2-3 TRBV9 NA TRBD2 CASSFSGSLSDTQYF TGTGCCAGCAGCTTTAGCGGGAGTTTGTCAGATACGCAGTATTTT
TRBJ1-1 TRBV3-1/TRBV3-2 NA NA CASSQSGVGEAFF TGTGCCAGCAGCCAATCCGGAGTTGGTGAAGCTTTCTTT
TRBJ2-2 TRBV13 NA TRBD2 CASSRNGLAGGNTGELFF TGTGCCAGCAGCCGCAATGGGTTAGCGGGAGGGAACACCGGGGAGCTGTTTTTT
TRBJ1-5 TRBV6-2/TRBV6-3 NA TRBD1 CASSQSYRGLRQPQHF TGTGCCAGCAGTCAAAGTTACAGGGGATTGAGACAGCCCCAGCATTTT
TRBJ1-5 TRBV6-4 NA NA CASSDPGDLQHF TGTGCCAGCAGTGACCCGGGAGACCTCCAGCATTTT
TRBJ1-4 TRBV15 NA TRBD1 CATSRQGEKLFF TGTGCCACTTCTCGACAGGGAGAGAAACTGTTTTTT
TRBJ1-4 TRBV19 NA NA CASSSRQSREKLFF TGTGCCAGTAGTTCTCGGCAGTCTAGAGAAAAACTGTTTTTT
TRBJ2-1 TRBV5-4 NA TRBD2 CASKQGLAGSSYNEQFF TGTGCCAGCAAGCAGGGACTAGCGGGGTCATCCTACAATGAGCAGTTCTTC
TRBJ1-5 TRBV6-4 NA TRBD1 CASSDLGVRTGGIYPQHF TGTGCCAGCAGTGACTTAGGTGTCAGGACAGGGGGGATTTATCCCCAGCATTTT
TRBJ2-7 TRBV27 NA TRBD1 CASSLWPGGDDEQYF TGTGCCAGCAGTTTATGGCCAGGGGGCGACGACGAGCAGTACTTC
TRBJ1-3 TRBV5-1 NA TRBD1 CASSRTGDSAYTIYF TGCGCCAGCAGCAGGACAGGGGACTCGGCGTACACCATATATTTT
TRBJ1-2 TRBV29-1 NA NA CSVSQDRSYGYTF TGCAGCGTATCACAGGATCGCTCATATGGCTACACCTTC
TRBJ2-1 TRBV6-5 NA NA CASRDIAVEFF TGTGCCAGCAGGGACATAGCAGTAGAGTTCTTC
TRBJ1-5 TRBV28 NA TRBD1 CASSRPGQGIGRPQHF TGTGCCAGCAGTCGACCCGGACAGGGGATAGGTCGGCCCCAGCATTTT
TRBJ1-2 TRBV3-1/TRBV3-2 NA TRBD1 CASSQDRGDRVLHGYTF TGTGCCAGCAGCCAAGATAGAGGAGACAGGGTCCTCCATGGCTACACCTTC
TRBJ2-5 TRBV27 NA NA CASSFQGETQYF TGTGCCAGCAGTTTTCAGGGTGAGACCCAGTACTTC
TRBJ1-2 TRBV21-1 few NA CASSKPFAGDRFYGYTF TGTGCCAGCAGCAAACCCTTTGCAGGCGACCGATTCTATGGCTACACCTTC
TRBJ1-4 TRBV5-6 NA TRBD1 CASSLVAGGREKLFF TGTGCCAGCAGCTTGGTAGCAGGGGGCCGGGAAAAACTGTTTTTT
TRBJ2-2 TRBV7-9 few TRBD2 CASSPLGGRPGELFF TGTGCCAGCAGCCCCCTGGGAGGGAGACCCGGGGAGCTGTTTTTT
TRBJ2-7 TRBV4-1 NA TRBD2 CASSQGGGYEQYF TGCGCCAGCAGCCAAGGGGGGGGCTACGAGCAGTACTTC
TRBJ2-1 TRBV10-3 NA TRBD2 CAISIREGHEQFF TGTGCCATCAGTATCCGGGAGGGCCATGAGCAGTTCTTC
TRBJ1-2 TRBV7-9 NA NA CASSLQGSGLGYTF TGTGCCAGCAGCTTACAAGGCTCAGGGCTTGGCTACACCTTC
TRBJ1-1 TRBV9 NA NA CASSGWGGTEAFF TGTGCCAGCAGCGGCTGGGGGGGCACTGAAGCTTTCTTT
TRBJ1-2 TRBV30 NA NA CAWSEQVELYGYTF TGTGCCTGGAGTGAACAGGTGGAACTATATGGCTACACCTTC
TRBJ2-5 TRBV2 NA NA CASGYGEPGETQYF TGTGCCAGCGGGTATGGGGAGCCGGGAGAGACCCAGTACTTC